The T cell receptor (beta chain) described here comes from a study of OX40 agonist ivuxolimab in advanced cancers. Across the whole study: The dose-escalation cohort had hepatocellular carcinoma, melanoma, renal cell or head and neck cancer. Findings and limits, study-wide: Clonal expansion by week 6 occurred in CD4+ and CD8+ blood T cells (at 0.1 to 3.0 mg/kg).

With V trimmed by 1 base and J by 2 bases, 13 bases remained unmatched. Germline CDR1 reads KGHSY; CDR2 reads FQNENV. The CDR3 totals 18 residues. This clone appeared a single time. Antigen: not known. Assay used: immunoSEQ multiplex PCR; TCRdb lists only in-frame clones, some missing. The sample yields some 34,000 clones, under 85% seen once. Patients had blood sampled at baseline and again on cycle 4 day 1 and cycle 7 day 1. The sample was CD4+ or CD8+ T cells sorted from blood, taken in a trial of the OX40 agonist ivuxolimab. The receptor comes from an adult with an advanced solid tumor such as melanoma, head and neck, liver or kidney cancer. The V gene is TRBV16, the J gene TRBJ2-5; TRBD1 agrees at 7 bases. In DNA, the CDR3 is TGTGCCAGCAGCCAATACGACAGGGCCCAGTATATTCAAGAGACCCAGTACTTC. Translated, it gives CASSQYDRAQYIQETQYF.